Following are 19 T cell receptor beta chains from one sample sequenced in a study of patients and donors after allogeneic stem cell transplantation. TCRdb called the RT-PCR reads again in MiXCR, with one record for every CDR3 protein. The data contain 200,000 to 250,000 distinct CDR3 sequences, 14% of them singletons. Sequenced input: blood, either unsorted or a sorted T cell fraction (not recorded which). Receptor source: a human donor who was either an allogeneic HSCT recipient or a stem cell or donor lymphocyte infusion donor (not recorded which). It is not recorded whose cells these are; they may come from a transplant donor.

Ten or more counts support this clonotype. This rearrangement joins TRBV5-1 to TRBJ2-7; D is perhaps TRBD1 or TRBD2 (5 bases each). Trimming pared 2 bases from V and 5 bases from J, leaving 11 bases between. CDR1 is SGHRS, CDR2 YFSETQ, per germline. CDR3 length: 13 amino acids. The CDR3, as DNA: TGCGCCAGCAGCTTAGCAGGGAGCCACGAGCAGTACTTC. Amino acid sequence: CASSLAGSHEQYF.

This clonotype was observed many times. The chain's CDR3 is CAISRREYEKLFF. The CDR3 DNA reads TGTGCCATCAGCAGACGAGAATATGAAAAACTGTTTTTT. This chain joins TRBV10-3 and TRBJ1-4; D uncertain. V was pared by 6 bases and J by 6 bases, with 11 bases between. Germline assignment: CDR1 ENHRY and CDR2 SYGVKD. This CDR3 is 13 amino acids long.

The chain is built from TRBV2 and TRBJ1-2, with D possibly TRBD1 on 6 matching bases. V was shortened by 8 bases and J by 0 bases, with 10 bases between the two germline ends. The CDR3 contains 13 residues. CDR1 is SNHLY and CDR2 is FYNNEI in the germline V gene. CDR3 residues: CASLRTANYGYTF. In DNA form, the CDR3 reads TGTGCCAGCTTGAGGACAGCTAACTATGGCTACACCTTC. The complete variable domain, with remaining parts taken from reference TRBV2 and TRBJ1-2, reads EPEVTQTPSHQVTQMGQEVILRCVPISNHLYFYWYRQILGQKVEFLVSFYNNEISEKSEIFDDQFSVERPDGSNFTLKIRSTKLEDSAMYFCASLRTANYGYTFGSGTRLTVV.

This clonotype has just a few counts. The CDR3 sequence is CSVETASGMSYNEQFF. Here the CDR3 DNA reads TGCAGCGTTGAAACGGCTAGCGGGATGTCCTACAATGAGCAGTTCTTC. The J gene is TRBJ2-1, the V gene TRBV29-1; 9 positions agree with TRBD2. Germline V gene sequence: CDR1 SQVTM, CDR2 ANQGSEA. CDR3 length equals 16 residues. V was pared by 2 bases and J by 1 base, with 6 bases of the junction left unmatched.

Only a few counts were recorded for this clonotype. V gene TRBV7-9 combines with J gene TRBJ2-7; D is ambiguous. Germline loops: CDR1 SEHNR, CDR2 FQNEAQ (reference sequence). The CDR3 spans 13 residues. V was trimmed by 4 bases and J by 6 bases, leaving 13 bases between them. This chain's CDR3 is CASSSLGLGEQYF. The DNA of the CDR3 is TGTGCCAGCAGCTCCCTGGGATTGGGCGAGCAGTACTTC.

This clonotype showed up many times. The chain recombines TRBV20-1 with TRBJ2-3; weak D call: TRBD1 (5 bases). The CDR3 extends over 13 amino acids. V dropped 5 bases and J dropped 7 bases, with 16 bases sitting between them. CDR1 and CDR2 from the germline V gene are DFQATT and SNEGSKA (reference sequence). The CDR3 DNA reads as TGCAGTGCTTATAATCCCAGGGTTTATACGCAGTATTTT. Its protein is CSAYNPRVYTQYF.

This clonotype was detected a few times. The CDR3 region is CASSTGTSDYEQYF. Here the CDR3 DNA reads TGTGCCAGCAGCACTGGGACTAGCGACTACGAGCAGTACTTC. V usage is TRBV7-8 and J usage is TRBJ2-7, with 10 positions matching TRBD2. Germline CDR1 and CDR2: SGHVS and FQNEAQ. The trim removed 5 bases at V and 3 bases at J, leaving 4 bases unmatched. The length of the CDR3 is 14 residues.

This clonotype showed up just a few times. The chain has TRBV6-2 or TRBV6-3 and TRBJ2-6; D possibly uses TRBD1 or TRBD2 (5 bases each). V lost 7 bases and J lost 9, with 16 bases in between. The CDR3 runs to 14 residues. Germline CDR1 is MNHEY and CDR2 is SVGEGT. The CDR3 sequence: CASTPRGDLNVLTF. CDR3 coding DNA: TGTGCCAGCACCCCAAGAGGGGATCTCAACGTCCTGACTTTC.

The V gene is TRBV15, the J gene TRBJ1-5; maybe TRBD1 (6 bases). CDR1 LNHNV and CDR2 YYDKDF come from the germline V gene (reference sequence). The CDR3 totals 16 residues. The germline V and J ends were trimmed by 5 bases and 3 bases, with 17 bases remaining between them. The CDR3 DNA follows: TGTGCCACCAGCTGGGGAGTGGACAGAATCAATCAGCCCCAGCATTTT. Amino acid sequence: CATSWGVDRINQPQHF.

The chain joins TRBV20-1 to TRBJ2-3; the match to TRBD2 covers 11 bases. This CDR3 is built from 17 residues. CDR1 is DFQATT and CDR2 is SNEGSKA in the germline V gene (reference sequence). Unmatched junction bases numbered 12, after V lost 5 bases and J lost 2 bases. CDR3: CSAGGSGTSGYTDTQYF. Written as DNA, the CDR3 is TGCAGTGCTGGGGGTTCCGGGACTAGCGGTTACACAGATACGCAGTATTTT.

The gene calls are TRBV4-2 and TRBJ2-1; D is ambiguous. V lost 4 bases and J 4 bases, leaving 14 bases between the germline ends. CDR1 is LGHNA and CDR2 is YNFKEQ in the germline V gene. There are 15 residues in the CDR3. The CDR3 DNA follows: TGTGCCAGCAGCCCAAGGTTGCCAGTTTACAATGAGCAGTTCTTC. Protein sequence: CASSPRLPVYNEQFF.

This clonotype was recorded a few times. As DNA, the CDR3 is TGTGCCAGCAGCTTGTCCGTGAGTGTCGGGGAGCTGTTTTTT. Amino acids: CASSLSVSVGELFF. This chain joins TRBV5-6 and TRBJ2-2; D is unresolved. Germline CDR1 reads SGHDT; CDR2 reads YYEEEE. V was clipped by 1 base and J by 7 bases, with 11 bases between them. The CDR3 runs 14 residues.

This clonotype has a count of ten or more. This chain uses TRBV5-1 with TRBJ2-7, with 7 bases matching TRBD2. The germline gives CDR1 SGHRS, CDR2 YFSETQ. This CDR3 region has 13 residues. J lost 2 bases, V lost 3 bases, and 2 bases had no gene match. The CDR3 here is CASSWEGTYEQYF. The CDR3 nucleotides read TGCGCCAGCAGCTGGGAGGGCACCTACGAGCAGTACTTC.

The chain recombines TRBV6-1 with TRBJ1-1; D gene ambiguous. Per the germline V gene, CDR1 is MNHNS and CDR2 is SASEGT. V gave up 5 bases and J gave up 0 bases, with 16 bases separating them. The CDR3 totals 16 residues. Here the CDR3 reads CASSPQARVLNTEAFF. In DNA form, the CDR3 reads TGTGCCAGCAGTCCCCAGGCCCGGGTTTTGAACACTGAAGCTTTCTTT.

V gene TRBV6-5 combines with J gene TRBJ1-1, with D possibly matching TRBD1 (6 bases). Trimming left V 0 bases short and J 0 bases short, with 20 bases between. CDR3 length: 19 amino acids. In germline, CDR1 is MNHEY, CDR2 SVGAGI. The CDR3 nucleotides are TGTGCCAGCAGTTACTCCCGGGGAGGTTTTGGGACATTGAACACTGAAGCTTTCTTT. It codes for CASSYSRGGFGTLNTEAFF.

The table lists this clonotype with many counts. The chain combines TRBV12-3 or TRBV12-4 with TRBJ2-7; no reliable D call. Trimming left V 9 bases short and J 6 bases short, with 12 bases between. The CDR3 length is 11 residues. The CDR3 sequence is CASSEFTEQYF. For the CDR3, the DNA is TGTGCCAGTAGTGAGTTTACCGAGCAGTACTTC.

At least ten counts were recorded for this clonotype. The rearrangement joins TRBV6-5 to TRBJ1-6; 7 bases are shared with TRBD1. The CDR3 has 14 residues. After removal of 4 bases from V and 8 bases from J, the junction contained 5 bases not matched to a gene. Germline V gene data show CDR1 as MNHEY and CDR2 as SVGAGI. CDR3: CASSSDRAYSPLHF. As DNA, the CDR3 is TGTGCCAGCAGTTCTGACAGGGCGTATTCACCCCTCCACTTT.

The chain recombines TRBV20-1 with TRBJ2-1; TRBD2 aligns across 11 bases. CDR1 is DFQATT, CDR2 SNEGSKA, per germline (reference sequence). The V and J ends lost 0 bases and 6 bases, in that order; junction bases with no gene match: 7. The CDR3 totals 16 residues. CDR3 nucleotides: TGCAGTGCTAGAGACAGTAGCGGGAGGGGGCTCAATGAGCAGTTCTTC. This translates into CSARDSSGRGLNEQFF.

The chain links TRBV5-4 to TRBJ2-2; TRBD2 might be the D (5 bases). Germline CDR1 is SGHNT and CDR2 is YYREEE (reference sequence). Trimming pared 0 bases from V and 0 bases from J, leaving 9 bases between. The CDR3 spans 16 residues. The CDR3 DNA is TGTGCCAGCAGCTTGGGCGGGCAGACGAACACCGGGGAGCTGTTTTTT. Encoded protein: CASSLGGQTNTGELFF.